This T cell receptor beta chain was captured in a study of OX40 agonist ivuxolimab in advanced cancers. Some background on the complete study: The costimulatory receptor OX40 (CD134) was targeted by ivuxolimab, a fully human IgG2 agonistic monoclonal antibody. Three dose-escalation patients achieved partial responses, one with hepatocellular carcinoma and two with cutaneous melanoma. Prior anti-PD-1, anti-PD-L1 or anti-CTLA-4 therapy was permitted, and approximately 39% of dose-escalation patients had received checkpoint inhibitors. Peripheral TCRbeta sequencing was intended to test whether TCR sequence diversity was altered and clonal T-cell expansion was caused by ivuxolimab. Among the 52 dose-escalation patients, around 20 had hepatocellular carcinoma, approximately 15 melanoma, 9 renal cell carcinoma and 9 head and neck cancer. Intravenous ivuxolimab was administered to patients every 2 weeks at six dose levels: 0.01, 0.1, 0.3, 1.5, 3 and 10 mg/kg. In the dose-escalation cohort, roughly 82% of patients were male, and the mean age was 60 years with a range of roughly 23 to 79. The monotherapy dose-escalation portion (N of about 50 patients) of the phase I ivuxolimab trial is reported in the paper. Broad study findings and their caveats: Clonal expansion of both CD4+ and CD8+ blood T cells was observed from baseline to week 6 at doses 0.1 to 3.0 mg/kg. On average, CD8+ T cells showed more expanded clones than CD4+ T cells after ivuxolimab. In the 0.1-3.0 mg/kg groups, partial responders were among the patients with the lowest normalized peripheral clonal expansion, particularly in CD8+ T cells. The antigen specificity of the peripheral T cells that underwent clonal expansion was not determined. Low levels of normalized T-cell clonal expansion were also seen in some nonresponding patients.

Patients with autoimmune disease history or receiving systemic immunosuppression were excluded from the trial. Peripheral blood for TCR sequencing was drawn from every dose cohort at baseline, at cycle 4 day 1 and at cycle 7 day 1. The samples were taken from a phase I, first-in-human, multicenter, open-label dose-escalation trial of ivuxolimab. The trial enrolled adults with locally advanced or metastatic head and neck squamous cell, hepatocellular, melanoma or renal cell carcinoma. Before TCR sequencing, CD4+ T cells and CD8+ T cells were sorted from peripheral blood as separate populations. The CDR3 contains 15 residues, cysteine and phenylalanine counted. Left in the record is the CDR3 DNA by itself, 45 bases read in frame from the first base. V was cut back by 3 bases and J by 2 bases, leaving a gap of 10 bases between them. The CDR1 and CDR2 encoded by the germline V gene are LGHNA and YNFKEQ.

Genomic DNA was isolated from the sorted cells so that the TCRbeta CDR3 region could be sequenced. The immunoSEQ Assay was used to sequence the TCRbeta CDR3 regions. TCRdb provides this immuneACCESS table in a form limited to in-frame rearrangements. Some clones are lacking; in checked studies, under half of them reflect an unresolved V gene, and why the rest are absent is not known. The sample yields approximately 82,000 clones; around 89% were counted once. The top ten clonotypes cover more than 8% of the sample. With respect to this clone: Its antigen is unknown. No qualities accompany the bases; no much larger clone lies one base away.

This clonotype was obtained from an adult with an advanced solid tumor such as melanoma, head and neck, liver or kidney cancer. The sample here was CD4+ or CD8+ T cells sorted from blood, taken in a trial of the OX40 agonist ivuxolimab. The sequence joins TRBV4-2 to TRBJ2-2; the D gene lacks a confident call. This receptor carries the CDR3 CASSQDLSNTGELFF. The DNA reads as follows: TGTGCCAGCAGCCAGGATCTTAGCAACACCGGGGAGCTGTTTTTT.